What follows is one T cell receptor beta chain and its context. What antigen it recognizes has not been identified. The sample holds no much larger clone one base away, and base qualities are not on file. The record originates from a study of CD8 T cells in ankylosing spondylitis (TCRdb year 2017). Some background on the complete study: The study profiled T cell receptor beta repertoires in healthy donors and ankylosing spondylitis patients to find disease-linked TCR variants. In total, the full study cohort was made up of 95 to 110 healthy donors and approximately 24 ankylosing spondylitis patients. Peripheral blood was sampled, and synovial fluid was additionally collected from ankylosing spondylitis patients. The full study reports these points: Significant enrichment of the disease-linked clones was reported in matched synovial fluid samples from ankylosing spondylitis patients. The disease-linked clones showed a CD8+ phenotype and occurred at relatively low frequencies in peripheral blood. Some motif variants were previously reported in synovial fluid and blood of reactive arthritis patients, suggesting common disease-initiation mechanisms. A TCR beta motif made up of roughly eight highly homologous amino acid variants appeared to be characteristic of blood from ankylosing spondylitis patients.

The sequencer was an Illumina HiSeq 2500. Quantitative 5'-RACE with molecular barcodes was the method used to prepare the TCR beta libraries. Concerning the study's data processing: A new computational method based on a probabilistic model of VDJ rearrangement was used to identify disease-linked TCR variants. Using fastp at Q25 and MiXCR, TCRdb reprocessed the public reads and kept productive beta chains. Rows are unified per CDR3 protein, each entry keeping the most common DNA and genes. TCRdb's processing, not the authors', yielded these V and J calls. A total of 310,000 or so distinct CDR3 sequences appear in this sample, around 20% of them only once. Roughly 7.4% of the sample is taken by the ten largest. The CDR3 spans 16 residues, from the cysteine through the phenylalanine. The read is trimmed to its CDR3 DNA, 48 bases read in frame from base 1. The germline V gene provides CDR1 MNHEY and CDR2 SVGAGI. V was cut back by 2 bases and J by 4 bases, leaving a gap of 17 bases between them.

The chain was built from TRBV6-5 and TRBJ2-5, and perhaps TRBD1 as D gene, on 6 matching bases. The specimen was blood, either unsorted or a sorted T cell fraction (not recorded which). This TCR came from a male donor with ankylosing spondylitis or in good health (not recorded which). CDR3 reads: CASSYEPPLGGETQYF. In nucleotides, the sequence is TGTGCCAGCAGTTACGAACCGCCGCTAGGGGGAGAGACCCAGTACTTC.